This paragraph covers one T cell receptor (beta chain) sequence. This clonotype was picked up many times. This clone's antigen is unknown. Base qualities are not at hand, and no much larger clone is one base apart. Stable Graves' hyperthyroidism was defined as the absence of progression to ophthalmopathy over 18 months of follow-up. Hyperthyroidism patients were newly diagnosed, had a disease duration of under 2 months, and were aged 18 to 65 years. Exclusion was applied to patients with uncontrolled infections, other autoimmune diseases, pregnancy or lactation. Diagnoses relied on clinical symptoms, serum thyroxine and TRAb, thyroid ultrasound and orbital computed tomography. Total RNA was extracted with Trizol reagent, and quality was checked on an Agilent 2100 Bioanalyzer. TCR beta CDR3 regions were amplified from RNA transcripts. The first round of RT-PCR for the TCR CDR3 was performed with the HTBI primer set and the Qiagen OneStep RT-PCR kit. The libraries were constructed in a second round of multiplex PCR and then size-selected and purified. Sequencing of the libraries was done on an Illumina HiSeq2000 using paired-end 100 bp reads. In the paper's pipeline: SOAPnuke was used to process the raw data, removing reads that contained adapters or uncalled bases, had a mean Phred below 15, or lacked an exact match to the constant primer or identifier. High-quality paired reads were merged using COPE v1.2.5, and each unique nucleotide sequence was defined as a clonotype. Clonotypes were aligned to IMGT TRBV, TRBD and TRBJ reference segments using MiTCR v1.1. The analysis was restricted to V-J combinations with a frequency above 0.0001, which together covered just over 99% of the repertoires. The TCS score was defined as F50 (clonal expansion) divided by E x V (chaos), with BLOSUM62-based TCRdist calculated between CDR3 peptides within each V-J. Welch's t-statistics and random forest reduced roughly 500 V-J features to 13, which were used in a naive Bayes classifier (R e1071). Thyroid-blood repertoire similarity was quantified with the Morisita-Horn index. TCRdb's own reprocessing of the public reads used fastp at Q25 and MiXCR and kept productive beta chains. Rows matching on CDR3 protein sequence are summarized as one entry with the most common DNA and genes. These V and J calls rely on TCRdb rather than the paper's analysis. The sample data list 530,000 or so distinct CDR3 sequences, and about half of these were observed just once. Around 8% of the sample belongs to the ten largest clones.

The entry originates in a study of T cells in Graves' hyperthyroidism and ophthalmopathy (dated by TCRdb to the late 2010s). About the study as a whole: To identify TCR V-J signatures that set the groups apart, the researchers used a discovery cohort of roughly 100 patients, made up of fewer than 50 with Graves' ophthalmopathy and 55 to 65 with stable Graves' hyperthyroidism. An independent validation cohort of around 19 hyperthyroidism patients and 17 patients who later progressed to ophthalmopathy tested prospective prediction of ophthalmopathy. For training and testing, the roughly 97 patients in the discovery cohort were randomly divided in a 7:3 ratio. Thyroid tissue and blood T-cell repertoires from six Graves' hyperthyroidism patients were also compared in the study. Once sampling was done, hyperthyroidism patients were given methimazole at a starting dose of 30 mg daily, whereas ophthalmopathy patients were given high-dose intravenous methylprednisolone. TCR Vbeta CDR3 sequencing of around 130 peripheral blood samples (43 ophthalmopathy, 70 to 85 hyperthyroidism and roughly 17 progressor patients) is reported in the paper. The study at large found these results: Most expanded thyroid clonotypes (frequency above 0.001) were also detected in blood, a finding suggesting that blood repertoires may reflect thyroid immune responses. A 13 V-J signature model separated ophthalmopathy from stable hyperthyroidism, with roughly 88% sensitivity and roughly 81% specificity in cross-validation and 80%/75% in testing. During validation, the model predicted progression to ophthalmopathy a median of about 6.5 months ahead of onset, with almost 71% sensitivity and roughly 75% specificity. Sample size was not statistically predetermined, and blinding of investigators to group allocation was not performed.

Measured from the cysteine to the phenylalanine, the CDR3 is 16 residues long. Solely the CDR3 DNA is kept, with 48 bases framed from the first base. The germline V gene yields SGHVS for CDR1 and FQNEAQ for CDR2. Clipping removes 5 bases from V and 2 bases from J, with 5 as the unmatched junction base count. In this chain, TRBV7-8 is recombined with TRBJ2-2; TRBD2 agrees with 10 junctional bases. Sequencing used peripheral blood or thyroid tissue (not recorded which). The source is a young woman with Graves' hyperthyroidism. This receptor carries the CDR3 CASSTLAGVNTGELFF. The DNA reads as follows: TGTGCCAGCAGCACCCTAGCGGGAGTTAACACCGGGGAGCTGTTTTTT.